This T cell receptor (beta chain) was observed in a study of graft-versus-host responses after intestinal transplantation. Background on the study: Recipients uniformly received anti-thymocyte globulin induction, followed by tacrolimus and steroids for approximately 3 years.

The J segment lost 5 bases and the V segment lost 2 bases, leaving 9 bases of the junction unmatched. The length of the CDR3 is 15 residues. CDR1 SEHNR and CDR2 FQNEAQ come from the germline V gene (reference sequence). Some clones are missing from TCRdb's copy, which holds only in-frame ones; the method was immunoSEQ multiplex PCR. The profile shows around 120,000 clones, 85% to 95% of them singletons. Details on this clone: What it binds is not known.

This rearrangement joins TRBV7-9 to TRBJ2-7; 7 positions match TRBD1. The specimen was unstimulated CD4+ T cells sorted from spleen or lymph node cells, collected before intestinal transplant. The clonotype comes from a human donor who received an intestinal transplant. The CDR3 DNA follows: TGTGCCAGCAGCTTAAGCCGGGACAGACTGAACGAGCAGTACTTC. Translated, it gives CASSLSRDRLNEQYF.